A selection of T cell receptor beta chains follows, all from one sample in a study of blood T cell repertoires in COVID-19. The data were produced by immunoSEQ multiplex PCR, yet TCRdb's version contains in-frame clones alone and is incomplete. The data hold around 99,000 clones, with 80% to 90% observed a single time. Sequencing used peripheral blood. Receptors were obtained from a man aged 40-50 years with active or convalescent COVID-19. The CDR3 runs from the conserved cysteine through the conserved F or W. Fields, in order: J gene, V gene, CDR3 protein.

J: TRBJ1-3
V: TRBV7-2
CDR3: CASSLDGDTIYF

J: TRBJ2-7
V: TRBV6-2/TRBV6-3
CDR3: CASSYPTEYEQYF

J: TRBJ2-2
V: TRBV7-2
CDR3: CASSPLLPGELFF

J: TRBJ1-5
V: TRBV7-2
CDR3: CASSLDLNQPQHF

J: TRBJ1-4
V: TRBV4-3
CDR3: CASSQNQGEKLFF

J: TRBJ2-2
V: TRBV5-1
CDR3: CASSLVLGANTGELFF

J: TRBJ1-2
V: TRBV30
CDR3: CAWKGQGNYGYTF

J: TRBJ2-7
V: TRBV4-3
CDR3: CASSHASGPTYEQYF

J: TRBJ2-1
V: TRBV4-3
CDR3: CASSQARSSYNEQFF

J: TRBJ1-5
V: TRBV2
CDR3: CASSDFGQGQPQHF

J: TRBJ2-5
V: TRBV5-6
CDR3: CASSLDQGVQETQYF

J: TRBJ2-3
V: TRBV10-3
CDR3: CASKDRVEDGDTQYF

J: TRBJ2-7
V: TRBV9
CDR3: CARGLGRRGPEQYF

J: TRBJ2-7
V: TRBV6-5
CDR3: CASNIGQGFDGQYF

J: TRBJ2-3
V: TRBV10-1
CDR3: CASSGPLLAGISDTQYF

J: TRBJ1-3
V: TRBV28
CDR3: CASREGNTIYF

J: TRBJ2-3
V: TRBV29-1
CDR3: CSVTGGPSTDTQYF

J: TRBJ2-7
V: TRBV4-3
CDR3: CASSQALTGGNDEQYF

J: TRBJ1-4
V: TRBV5-5
CDR3: CASSPAGTGPGNEKLFF

J: TRBJ1-1
V: TRBV3-1/TRBV3-2
CDR3: CATSNKAGAFF

J: TRBJ1-1
V: TRBV28
CDR3: CASSFPDRGNTEAFF

J: TRBJ2-1
V: TRBV5-6
CDR3: CASSLGRASYNEQFF

J: TRBJ2-7
V: TRBV7-7
CDR3: CASSLGRAGEQYF

J: TRBJ2-5
V: TRBV18
CDR3: CASSRTSGSSETQYF

J: TRBJ2-2
V: TRBV28
CDR3: CASQSFGGQGTGELFF

J: TRBJ1-1
V: TRBV14
CDR3: CASSQANSYEAFF

J: TRBJ1-1
V: TRBV11-3
CDR3: CASSLGGGRNTEAFF

J: TRBJ2-5
V: TRBV6-2/TRBV6-3
CDR3: CASSSSHHRGETQYF

J: TRBJ2-1
V: TRBV5-1
CDR3: CASSLGRGNFNEQFF

J: TRBJ2-1
V: TRBV19
CDR3: CASSIWGELAYNEQFF

J: TRBJ2-7
V: TRBV7-9
CDR3: CASSSSGRMIEQYF

J: TRBJ1-3
V: TRBV5-4
CDR3: CASSLAGGMTGNTIYF

J: TRBJ2-1
V: TRBV18
CDR3: CASSPFDRGEEFF

J: TRBJ1-3
V: TRBV21-1
CDR3: CASSKKTTGGAGNTIYF

J: TRBJ1-2
V: TRBV28
CDR3: CASSFQNYGYTF

J: TRBJ1-3
V: TRBV11-2
CDR3: CASSLLQGASSGNTIYF

J: TRBJ1-2
V: TRBV7-3
CDR3: CASSLDRGSLGYTF

J: TRBJ1-2
V: TRBV7-3
CDR3: CASSAVQGNYTF

J: TRBJ2-5
V: TRBV11-2
CDR3: CASSSQGWQETQYF

J: TRBJ2-1
V: TRBV19
CDR3: CASSIGLAGADEQFF

J: TRBJ2-7
V: TRBV30
CDR3: CAWTSGTGYWGTYEQYF

J: TRBJ1-5
V: TRBV30
CDR3: CAWTRTGLNQPQHF

J: TRBJ2-1
V: TRBV5-4
CDR3: CASRVAGASYNEQFF

J: TRBJ1-1
V: TRBV28
CDR3: CASSPTRQARGAFF

J: TRBJ2-7
V: TRBV6-5
CDR3: CASRPRTTPGEQYF

J: TRBJ2-1
V: TRBV5-6
CDR3: CASSSGDEQFF

J: TRBJ2-7
V: TRBV5-6
CDR3: CASRWTGGNEQYF

J: TRBJ2-1
V: TRBV7-2
CDR3: CASSLEGAGFGEQFF

J: TRBJ1-3
V: TRBV19
CDR3: CASSIYDRPSSGNTIYF

J: TRBJ2-7
V: TRBV28
CDR3: CASIPQTGRFFYEQYF

J: TRBJ1-4
V: TRBV11-2
CDR3: CASSFRGEINEKLFF

J: TRBJ1-2
V: TRBV4-3
CDR3: CASSQDGGNYGYTF

J: TRBJ1-2
V: TRBV5-1
CDR3: CASSDSHRLGGYTF

J: TRBJ1-2
V: TRBV5-6
CDR3: CASSLGASGTF